This is a list of T cell receptor beta chains from one sample in a study of monozygotic twins with inflammatory bowel disease. TCRdb re-called the 5' RACE reads and gives one entry per CDR3 protein, without DNA. The table gives about 380,000 distinct CDR3 sequences; the top ten clones make up around 2.6% of it. Source material: blood. Receptors originate from a human donor with ulcerative colitis or Crohn's disease, or a healthy co-twin of an affected twin (not recorded which). CDR3s include the opening cysteine and the closing phenylalanine or tryptophan. Size is omitted from some rows. Given values are once, few, many or a class for expanded clones.

clone_size	j_call	v_call	cdr3_aa
-	TRBJ1-1	TRBV9	CASSVEGDRAEAFF
-	TRBJ1-6	TRBV3-1	CASSDPRVRGNSPLHF
-	TRBJ1-1	TRBV5-4	CASHPPSLNTEAFF
-	TRBJ2-5	TRBV5-4	CASSRLGLAGEETQYF
-	TRBJ2-2	TRBV30	CARTPGGATTGELFF
-	TRBJ2-2	TRBV19	CASRVGGLNTGELFF
-	TRBJ2-5	TRBV7-2	CASSFGQLQETQYF
-	TRBJ2-1	TRBV27	CASSFRPSGYNEQFF
-	TRBJ2-2	TRBV11-2	CASSLAGQGDPGELFF
-	TRBJ2-5	TRBV7-2	CASSIVRTEETQYF
-	TRBJ1-1	TRBV7-9	CASSLVSSLGTEAFF
-	TRBJ2-3	TRBV5-1	CASSLTGTSIDTQYF
-	TRBJ2-3	TRBV5-1	CASSLVSGSGDTQYF
-	TRBJ2-1	TRBV28	CASSFQRGEQWFF
-	TRBJ2-5	TRBV14	CASSRRGPGPRETQYF
-	TRBJ1-2	TRBV25-1	CASSPSTNYGYTF
-	TRBJ2-7	TRBV6-2/TRBV6-3	CASSYPLTGVVAYEQYF
-	TRBJ2-1	TRBV20-1	CSAVGNNEQFF
-	TRBJ1-3	TRBV5-5	CASSLSATSGGNTIYF
-	TRBJ1-2	TRBV5-1	CASSLGIPISNYGYTF
-	TRBJ1-1	TRBV5-1	CASSLASTRNTEAFF
-	TRBJ1-1	TRBV7-9	CASSPVTGTELEAFF
-	TRBJ1-5	TRBV28	CASSFDGGPQHF
-	TRBJ1-2	TRBV6-2/TRBV6-3	CASSYPIEGDGYTF
-	TRBJ2-7	TRBV7-8	CASSSQGGGEQYF
-	TRBJ2-7	TRBV6-5	CASSYRGAGTYEQYF
medium-sized	TRBJ1-5	TRBV6-2/TRBV6-3	CASSTLVPGQARQPQHF
-	TRBJ1-5	TRBV12-5	CASGLEGAPRQPQHF
-	TRBJ1-5	TRBV9	CASSSGPPNQPQHF
-	TRBJ2-1	TRBV12-3/TRBV12-4	CASSPHLGGGPRAYNEQFF
-	TRBJ2-7	TRBV12-5	CASGLTAGRGGEQYF
-	TRBJ2-6	TRBV28	CASGPTAGANVLTF
-	TRBJ1-2	TRBV29-1	CSVFGGYGYTF
-	TRBJ2-2	TRBV27	CASTPGGGYRGGELFF
-	TRBJ1-1	TRBV29-1	CSVDWGDEAFF
-	TRBJ1-5	TRBV12-3/TRBV12-4	CASSLESTRNQPQHF
-	TRBJ2-5	TRBV7-9	CASSRGLGQETQYF
-	TRBJ1-5	TRBV6-1	CASAGQGLYNQPQHF
-	TRBJ2-1	TRBV12-3/TRBV12-4	CASSLDRENEQFF
-	TRBJ1-1	TRBV20-1	CSASFQNTEAFF
-	TRBJ1-5	TRBV19	CASSGANQPQHF
-	TRBJ1-5	TRBV20-1	CSARAPARYRSNQPQHF
-	TRBJ2-7	TRBV27	CASSLEPGISYEQYF
-	TRBJ2-7	TRBV19	CASSIGGQVAQYF
-	TRBJ2-2	TRBV2	CASSRGLNTGELFF
-	TRBJ2-5	TRBV20-1	CSAPSRAQGETQYF
-	TRBJ1-1	TRBV5-1	CASSLVQRGTTEAFF
-	TRBJ1-1	TRBV19	CASSVQGSTEAFF
-	TRBJ1-6	TRBV15	CATSRDWPGANNSPLHF
-	TRBJ2-7	TRBV4-1	CASSQNNRVGQYF
-	TRBJ1-1	TRBV5-1	CASSLRGMNAEAFF
-	TRBJ2-7	TRBV12-3/TRBV12-4	CASSFPGNEQYF
-	TRBJ2-1	TRBV20-1	CSARDQGWGSYNEQFF
-	TRBJ2-5	TRBV4-2	CASSQFAQGTQYF